This T cell receptor (beta chain) is from a study of spatial heterogeneity in lung cancer. Study information: Beta-chain sequences were consistently detected more often than alpha-chain sequences.

Single TCR cDNA molecules each had their own unique molecular identifier. TCRdb called the 5' RACE reads again in MiXCR, with one record for every CDR3 protein. The table includes 89,000 or so distinct CDR3 sequences, approximately 21% detected once. This clonotype was seen a few times. Time point specified: sample taken at primary tumor resection. Tumor, nontumor lung or frozen PBMC supplied whole RNA that was sequenced unsorted. The 60 to 80 donors had untreated early-stage non-small cell lung cancer. With 4 bases removed from V and 5 bases from J, the gap between germline ends came to 8 bases. The V gene's germline CDR1 is SGHDN and CDR2 FVKESK. This CDR3 has 12 residues.

This chain uses TRBV14 with TRBJ1-1, with D unclear. The receptor's source is a male donor with early-stage non-small cell lung cancer. Specimen: PBMCs, collected at surgery. Here the CDR3 reads CASSPIGTEAFF. CDR3 nucleotide sequence: TGTGCCAGCAGCCCCATTGGGACTGAAGCTTTCTTT.